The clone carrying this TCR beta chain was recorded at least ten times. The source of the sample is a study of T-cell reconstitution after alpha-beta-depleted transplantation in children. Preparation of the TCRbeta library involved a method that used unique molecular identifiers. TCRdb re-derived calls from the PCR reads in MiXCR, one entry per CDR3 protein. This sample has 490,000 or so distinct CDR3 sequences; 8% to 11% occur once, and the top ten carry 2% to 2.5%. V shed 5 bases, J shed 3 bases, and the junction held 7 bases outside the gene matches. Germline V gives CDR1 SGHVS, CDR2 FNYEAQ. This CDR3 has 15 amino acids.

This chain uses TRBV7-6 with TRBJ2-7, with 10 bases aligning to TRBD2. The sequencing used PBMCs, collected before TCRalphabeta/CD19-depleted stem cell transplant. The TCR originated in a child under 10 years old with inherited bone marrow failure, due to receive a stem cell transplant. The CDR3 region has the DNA TGTGCCAGCAGCGAAAGGAGACTAGCGGGCTACGAGCAGTACTTC. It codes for CASSERRLAGYEQYF.